This T cell receptor (beta chain) comes out of a study of cytomegalovirus exposure and HLA in healthy donors. Study overall: Across some 400 genotyped donors, 65% to 90% landed in the Caucasian-associated ancestry cluster. Overall study results and limits: Later on, a genetic analysis was performed. It linked a missense variant in DCLRE1C with V- and J-gene trimming of TCR beta. The study had only CMV serostatus as immune exposure information.

The primer mix had 60 Vbeta and 13 Jbeta primers. Sequencing used immunoSEQ multiplex PCR; TCRdb keeps in-frame clones, though not all of them. Among 150,000 to 200,000 clones listed, around 80% were seen once. The CDR3 has 15 residues. Germline V gene sequence: CDR1 MNHNY, CDR2 SVGAGI (reference sequence). Losses at the gene ends were 8 bases for V and 5 bases for J; bases not matched to a gene: 10. Worth noting for this clone: The target antigen is unknown.

The receptor comes from a woman aged 40 to 55 in good health and CMV-seronegative. Sequencing was done on a sample of PBMCs. This rearrangement joins TRBV6-6 to TRBJ2-2, with 8 bases lining up with TRBD1. The CDR3 DNA reads TGTGCCAGCCGGACATCGGACAGGGAAACCGGGGAGCTGTTTTTT. This sequence encodes CASRTSDRETGELFF.